This TCR beta chain was profiled in a study of cytomegalovirus exposure and HLA in healthy donors. PCR amplification relied on 60 Vbeta primers (plus 13 Jbeta primers). TCRdb keeps only in-frame clones here, not all; method: immunoSEQ multiplex PCR. The profile covers about 160,000 clones, with approximately 81% appearing a single time and less than 3% taken by the ten largest. Trimming removed 0 bases at V and 7 bases at J, with 12 bases between. This CDR3 spans 14 amino acids. Germline CDR1 is KGHSH and CDR2 is LQKENI. Study-level points and caveats: Beyond CMV serostatus, there was no information to go on about immune exposure. Relative to equally common others, HLA-associated TCR beta chains showed greater clonal expansion in a later analysis.

As regards this clone: The antigen is not known.

The clonotype comes from a female donor in good health and CMV-seronegative. The V call is TRBV18, the J call TRBJ1-2; D is ambiguous. The specimen was PBMCs. CDR3 DNA sequence: TGTGCCAGCTCACCACCGGAGGACGTTTTTGGCTACACCTTC. Encoded protein: CASSPPEDVFGYTF.